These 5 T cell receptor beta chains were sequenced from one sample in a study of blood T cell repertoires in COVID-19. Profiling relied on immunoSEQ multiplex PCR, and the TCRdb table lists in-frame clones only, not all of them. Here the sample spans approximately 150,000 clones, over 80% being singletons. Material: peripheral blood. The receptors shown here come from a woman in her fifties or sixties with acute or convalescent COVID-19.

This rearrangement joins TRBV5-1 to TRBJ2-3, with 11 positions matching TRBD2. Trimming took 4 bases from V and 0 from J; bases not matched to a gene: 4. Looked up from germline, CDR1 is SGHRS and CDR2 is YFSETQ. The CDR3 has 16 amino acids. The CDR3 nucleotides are TGCGCCAGCAGCCAAGGGACTAGCGGCAGCACAGATACGCAGTATTTT. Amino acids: CASSQGTSGSTDTQYF.

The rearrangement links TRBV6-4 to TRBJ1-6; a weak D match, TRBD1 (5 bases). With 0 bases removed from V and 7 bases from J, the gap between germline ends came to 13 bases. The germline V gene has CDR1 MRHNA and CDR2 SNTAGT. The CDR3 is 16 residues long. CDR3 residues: CASSDSGREYNSPLHF. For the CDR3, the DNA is TGTGCCAGCAGTGACTCAGGCAGGGAATACAATTCACCCCTCCACTTT.

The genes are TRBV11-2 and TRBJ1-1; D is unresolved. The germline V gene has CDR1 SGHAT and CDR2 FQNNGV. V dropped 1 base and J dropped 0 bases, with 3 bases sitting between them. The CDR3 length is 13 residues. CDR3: CASSLAVNTEAFF. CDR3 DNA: TGTGCCAGCAGCTTAGCAGTGAACACTGAAGCTTTCTTT.

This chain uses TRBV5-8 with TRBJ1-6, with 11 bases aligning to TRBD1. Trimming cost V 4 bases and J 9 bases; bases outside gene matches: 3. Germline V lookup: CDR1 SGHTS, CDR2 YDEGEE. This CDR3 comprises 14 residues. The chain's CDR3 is CASSPGQGASPLHF. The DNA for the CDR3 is TGTGCCAGCAGCCCCGGACAGGGGGCTTCACCCCTCCACTTT.

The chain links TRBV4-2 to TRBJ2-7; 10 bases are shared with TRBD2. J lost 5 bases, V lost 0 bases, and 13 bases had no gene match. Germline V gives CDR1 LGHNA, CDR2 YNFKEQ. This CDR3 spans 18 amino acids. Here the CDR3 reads CASSQDLLAGALGNEQYF. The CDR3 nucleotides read TGTGCCAGCAGCCAAGATCTCCTAGCGGGAGCCCTGGGCAACGAGCAGTACTTC.